The text below deals with one TCR beta chain. What it recognizes is unknown. Profiling relied on immunoSEQ multiplex PCR, and the TCRdb table lists in-frame clones only, not all of them. Among roughly 100,000 clones listed, approximately 94% were seen once. The CDR3 sequence is 15 residues long. CDR1 PRHDT and CDR2 FYEKMQ come from the germline V gene (reference sequence). J lost 5 bases, V lost 5 bases, and 4 bases had no gene match. The data originate from a study of graft-versus-host responses after intestinal transplantation. This clonotype was obtained from a human donor who received an intestinal transplant. The chain carries TRBV13 and TRBJ2-1, with TRBD2 identical over 12 bases. The sequencing used unstimulated CD8+ T cells sorted from spleen or lymph node cells, collected before intestinal transplant. CDR3 nucleotides: TGTGCCAGCAGCCAGCTAGCGGGGGGGCACAATGAGCAGTTCTTC. It specifies CASSQLAGGHNEQFF.